The rows below give T cell receptor beta chains drawn from one sample of a study of radiotherapy plus CTLA-4 blockade in lung cancer. Libraries were prepared by immunoSEQ multiplex PCR; TCRdb keeps only in-frame clonotypes and omits some of them. Counted here are about 91,000 clones, 55% to 75% occurring once; the ten biggest clones make up over 11%. This material consisted of peripheral blood, taken from a patient treated with radiotherapy plus ipilimumab. The receptors here all came from a human donor with non-small cell lung cancer that progressed on radiotherapy plus ipilimumab. Both conserved end residues are part of each CDR3. The D gene is left open where the match is weak. Clone size is stated in some rows and not others, as once, few, many or a class when expanded.

.	TRBV7-6	.	TRBJ2-7	CASSLTADFSYEQYF	TGTGCCAGCAGCTTAACAGCAGATTTCTCCTACGAGCAGTACTTC
TRBD1	TRBV19	.	TRBJ1-5	CASSILGQGNQPQHF	TGTGCCAGTAGTATTTTAGGACAGGGGAATCAGCCCCAGCATTTT
.	TRBV7-2	.	TRBJ2-2	CASSFDGAVVGELFF	TGTGCCAGCAGCTTTGACGGGGCGGTAGTCGGGGAGCTGTTTTTT
TRBD2	TRBV4-1	few	TRBJ2-1	CASSQVPSGSRDEQFF	TGCGCCAGCAGCCAAGTACCTAGCGGGAGTAGAGATGAGCAGTTCTTC
TRBD1	TRBV7-9	.	TRBJ1-1	CASSPGDRMNTEAFF	TGTGCCAGCAGCCCAGGGGACAGAATGAACACTGAAGCTTTCTTT
.	TRBV18	.	TRBJ2-7	CASSTQDYEQYF	TGTGCCAGCTCAACACAGGACTACGAGCAGTACTTC
TRBD1	TRBV19	once	TRBJ2-5	CASSGGAKTQYF	TGTGCCAGTTCAGGGGGCGCGAAGACCCAGTACTTC
.	TRBV5-1	.	TRBJ1-5	CASSLAGEGNQPQHF	TGCGCCAGCAGCTTAGCGGGGGAGGGCAATCAGCCCCAGCATTTT
.	TRBV30	.	TRBJ1-5	CALGEQPQHF	TGTGCCTTAGGGGAACAGCCCCAGCATTTT
.	TRBV28	few	TRBJ2-7	CASSPQDASSYEQYF	TGTGCCAGCAGTCCTCAGGACGCGAGCTCCTACGAGCAGTACTTC
TRBD2	TRBV30	.	TRBJ2-3	CACTRSGVDTQYF	TGTGCCTGTACCCGGAGCGGGGTGGATACGCAGTATTTT
.	TRBV27	.	TRBJ2-2	CASSLRTGELFF	TGTGCCAGCAGTTTAAGGACCGGGGAGCTGTTTTTT
.	TRBV2	.	TRBJ2-7	CASQFQREQYF	TGTGCCAGCCAGTTCCAGAGGGAGCAGTACTTC
TRBD1	TRBV9	.	TRBJ1-2	CASSVGTGVNYGYTF	TGTGCCAGCAGCGTAGGGACAGGGGTTAACTATGGCTACACCTTC
.	TRBV6-5	.	TRBJ1-1	CASSYTPETEAFF	TGTGCCAGCAGTTATACCCCAGAAACTGAAGCTTTCTTT
.	TRBV28	.	TRBJ2-1	CASSLGLLVNEQFF	TGTGCCAGCAGTCTCGGGCTATTAGTGAATGAGCAGTTCTTC
TRBD1	TRBV28	.	TRBJ1-5	CASSSAQGHQPQHF	TGTGCCAGCAGTTCGGCACAGGGGCATCAGCCCCAGCATTTT
.	TRBV28	.	TRBJ2-7	CASGGSSYEQYF	TGTGCCAGCGGGGGAAGCTCCTACGAGCAGTACTTC
TRBD2	TRBV28	.	TRBJ2-5	CAGGGQETQYF	TGTGCCGGGGGAGGGCAAGAGACCCAGTACTTC
TRBD1	TRBV7-9	.	TRBJ2-1	CASSSSGGNEQFF	TGTGCCAGCAGCTCCTCAGGGGGCAATGAGCAGTTCTTC
TRBD1	TRBV7-3	.	TRBJ1-2	CASSPRDRDAGYTF	TGTGCCAGCAGCCCCCGGGACAGGGATGCGGGCTACACCTTC
.	TRBV7-9	.	TRBJ2-1	CASSFRGMEGNEQFF	TGTGCCAGCAGCTTCCGGGGGATGGAAGGGAATGAGCAGTTCTTC
TRBD1	TRBV4-2	few	TRBJ2-7	CASSLNRGHEQYF	TGTGCCAGCAGCTTAAACAGGGGGCACGAGCAGTACTTC
.	TRBV9	.	TRBJ2-5	CASSGEGGPPETQYF	TGTGCCAGCAGTGGGGAGGGGGGACCCCCGGAGACCCAGTACTTC
.	TRBV5-1	.	TRBJ2-5	CASSRLGLPGQETQYF	TGCGCCAGCAGCCGCCTGGGACTGCCCGGGCAAGAGACCCAGTACTTC
.	TRBV4-3	.	TRBJ1-2	CASSQVNRDLYGYTF	TGCGCCAGCAGCCAAGTAAACAGGGACCTATATGGCTACACCTTC
.	TRBV9	.	TRBJ1-2	CASSVEGRDRKNYGYTF	TGTGCCAGCAGCGTAGAGGGGCGCGACAGAAAGAACTATGGCTACACCTTC
.	TRBV15	.	TRBJ1-2	CATSRRQVNYGYTF	TGTGCCACCAGCAGGAGGCAGGTGAACTATGGCTACACCTTC
.	TRBV2	few	TRBJ2-1	CASSDQGTSYNEQFF	TGTGCCAGCAGTGATCAGGGTACAAGCTACAATGAGCAGTTCTTC
.	TRBV9	few	TRBJ1-5	CASSVGTDEPQHF	TGTGCCAGCAGCGTAGGGACAGATGAGCCCCAGCATTTT
TRBD1	TRBV6-1	.	TRBJ1-5	CASSAGQVINQPQHF	TGTGCCAGCAGTGCGGGACAGGTTATCAATCAGCCCCAGCATTTT
TRBD2	TRBV5-1	few	TRBJ2-5	CASSLLSGRGGEETQYF	TGCGCCAGCAGCTTGCTCAGCGGGAGGGGGGGCGAAGAGACCCAGTACTTC
.	TRBV14	.	TRBJ2-2	CASSQQGHTGELFF	TGTGCCAGCAGCCAACAGGGGCACACCGGGGAGCTGTTTTTT
.	TRBV4-3	.	TRBJ1-1	CASSQERGTNTEAFF	TGCGCCAGCAGCCAAGAAAGGGGTACGAACACTGAAGCTTTCTTT
.	TRBV28	.	TRBJ2-2	CATWDTSTGELFF	TGTGCCACCTGGGATACCTCCACCGGGGAGCTGTTTTTT
.	TRBV18	.	TRBJ1-1	CASSSTSMNTEAFF	TGTGCCAGCTCCTCAACCTCAATGAACACTGAAGCTTTCTTT
TRBD1	TRBV7-9	few	TRBJ2-7	CASSLDRGQRLKQYF	TGTGCCAGCAGCCTCGACAGGGGCCAGCGGTTGAAGCAGTACTTC
.	TRBV28	.	TRBJ2-3	CASSFGRIDTQYF	TGTGCCAGCAGTTTCGGACGGATAGATACGCAGTATTTT
TRBD1	TRBV5-1	once	TRBJ2-5	CASSSTPPGQGDKQYF	TGCGCCAGCAGCTCGACCCCCCCCGGACAGGGGGACAAGCAGTACTTC
TRBD2	TRBV5-1	.	TRBJ2-3	CASSLAPRTAGVPLTDTQYF	TGCGCCAGCAGCTTGGCCCCCCGGACGGCGGGAGTTCCGCTAACAGATACGCAGTATTTT
.	TRBV2	.	TRBJ1-1	CASRVLTGFGGTEAFF	TGTGCCAGCAGGGTCCTAACAGGGTTCGGGGGCACTGAAGCTTTCTTT
.	TRBV5-1	.	TRBJ2-1	CASSLPINNEQFF	TGCGCCAGCAGCTTGCCGATTAACAATGAGCAGTTCTTC
TRBD2	TRBV4-1	.	TRBJ2-7	CASSQEASGGFYEQYF	TGCGCCAGCAGCCAAGAAGCTAGCGGGGGTTTCTACGAGCAGTACTTC
.	TRBV11-3	.	TRBJ2-7	CASSPTGSYEQYF	TGTGCCAGCAGCCCTACAGGGTCCTACGAGCAGTACTTC
.	TRBV6-6	few	TRBJ1-2	CASSYSNSGDLETF	TGTGCCAGCAGTTACTCGAATAGCGGAGATTTGGAGACCTTC
.	TRBV30	.	TRBJ1-1	CAWRQGLAAFF	TGTGCCTGGCGCCAGGGGTTAGCAGCTTTCTTT
.	TRBV28	.	TRBJ2-5	CASSPMQETETQYF	TGTGCCAGCAGTCCCATGCAAGAGACGGAGACCCAGTACTTC
TRBD1	TRBV6-1	.	TRBJ1-1	CASSTSGTGKTEAFF	TGTGCCAGCAGTACATCCGGGACAGGGAAAACTGAAGCTTTCTTT
.	TRBV7-6	.	TRBJ2-5	CASSLRTDNQETQYF	TGTGCCAGCAGCCTAAGGACGGACAACCAAGAGACCCAGTACTTC
.	TRBV28	.	TRBJ2-3	CASSWGDPSTDTQYF	TGTGCCAGCAGTTGGGGGGACCCCAGCACAGATACGCAGTATTTT
.	TRBV11-3	many	TRBJ2-1	CASSFRLARYNEQFF	TGTGCCAGCAGCTTCCGGCTAGCCCGTTACAATGAGCAGTTCTTC
.	TRBV5-1	few	TRBJ1-5	CASSDPPGPQHF	TGCGCCAGCAGCGATCCCCCCGGACCCCAGCATTTT
TRBD1	TRBV9	few	TRBJ1-3	CASSEGASGNTIYF	TGTGCCAGCAGCGAGGGGGCCTCTGGAAACACCATATATTTT
.	TRBV5-1	.	TRBJ2-3	CASSLSGPSTDTQYF	TGCGCCAGCAGCTTGAGCGGACCTAGCACAGATACGCAGTATTTT
TRBD1	TRBV7-2	.	TRBJ2-7	CASSLAYLGQGYEQYF	TGTGCCAGCAGCTTAGCCTACTTGGGACAGGGCTACGAGCAGTACTTC
.	TRBV18	.	TRBJ2-3	CASSPRNTDTQYF	TGTGCCAGCTCACCACGAAACACAGATACGCAGTATTTT
TRBD1	TRBV5-6	.	TRBJ1-4	CASSLVGRGQEKLFF	TGTGCCAGCAGCTTGGTTGGCAGGGGGCAGGAAAAACTGTTTTTT